The subject of this entry is one TCR beta chain. Its specificity is unknown. Trimming pared 3 bases from V and 2 bases from J, leaving 6 bases between. In germline, CDR1 is SNHLY, CDR2 FYNNEI. The length of the CDR3 is 13 residues. The sample originates from a study of OX40 agonist ivuxolimab in advanced cancers. Overall study: Three patients, one with hepatocellular carcinoma and two with cutaneous melanoma, responded partially.

Study-wide points: Expanded clones were, on average, more numerous among CD8+ T cells than CD4+. CD4+ and CD8+ T cells in blood underwent clonal expansion by week 6 at 0.1 to 3.0 mg/kg.

Generated by immunoSEQ multiplex PCR, the TCRdb table keeps only in-frame clones and is missing some. The sample contains about 28,000 clones, around 86% of which appear only once. The chain carries TRBV2 and TRBJ2-3; D not certain. The input for sequencing was CD4+ or CD8+ T cells sorted from blood, taken in a trial of the OX40 agonist ivuxolimab. This clonotype was sampled from an adult with an advanced solid tumor such as melanoma, head and neck, liver or kidney cancer. This CDR3 reads CASSDGFTDTQYF. The DNA of the CDR3 is TGTGCCAGCAGTGACGGCTTCACAGATACGCAGTATTTT.